The TCR beta chain under discussion was sequenced for a study of shared clonotypes between healthy human individuals. Background on the study: A couple of female and a few male donors aged 18 to 49 were enrolled.

In the case of this clone: Its specificity is not known.

Each of the donors was a healthy adult who was HIV-negative and had not had a recent acute infection or vaccination. General study results and limits: Among donors, clonotype sharing was expected to be affected by sequencing depth.

V lost 4 bases and J lost 0, with 12 bases in between. CDR1 and CDR2 (germline): SQVTM, ANQGSEA. This CDR3 contains 15 residues. Using immunoSEQ multiplex PCR, the repertoire was profiled, and TCRdb retains in-frame clones only, with some absent. The sample has 2 million to 2.5 million clones; less than 95% are singletons. The TCR originated in a man aged 18 to 30 in good health. Some clones in this sample may be carry-over from other donors' samples. The chain joins TRBV29-1 to TRBJ2-2; TRBD1 is a possible D gene (5 bases). The sequencing sample was made of naive CD4+ T cells from PBMCs. Subset noted: CD45RA+ positively selected. CDR3 in amino acids: CSVVGQGANTGELFF. In DNA, the CDR3 is TGCAGCGTTGTAGGGCAGGGCGCGAACACCGGGGAGCTGTTTTTT.